Below are 29 T cell receptor beta chains sequenced from a single sample in a study of vaccination and CD4 T cells after COVID-19. At the Johns Hopkins FTIC core, DNA taken from cultured CD4+ T cells was sequenced by way of the Oncomine TCR Beta short-read assay. MiXCR was run by TCRdb on the PCR reads, yielding one entry per CDR3 protein. The profile shows about 20,000 distinct CDR3 sequences, around 38% of them singletons. These receptors have no known antigen. As to treatment: approximately nine-day PBMC culture with coronavirus spike peptide pools or control peptides (ViraFEST assay). The material was CD4+ T cells from blood, cultured in vitro, obtained before SARS-CoV-2 vaccination. The source of these receptors is a human donor who received a COVID-19 vaccine.

This clonotype was observed a few times. The chain links TRBV24-1 to TRBJ1-5, with no clear D. Per germline, CDR1 KGHDR and CDR2 SFDVKD. The CDR3 extends over 12 amino acids. Trimming shortened V by 3 bases and J by 4 bases, and 3 bases separated the two germline ends. CDR3: CATSDPNQPQHF. The DNA of the CDR3 is TGTGCCACCAGTGATCCTAATCAGCCCCAGCATTTT.

The table lists this clonotype with a few counts. The chain has TRBV19 and TRBJ1-3; TRBD1 is a possible D gene (6 bases). The V end lost 5 bases, the J end lost 5 bases, and 13 bases lay between the germline ends. CDR1 is LNHDA and CDR2 is SQIVND in the germline V gene (reference sequence). The CDR3 extends over 14 amino acids. As DNA, the CDR3 is TGTGCCAGTAGTCAACAGGGATCAAGAAACACCATATATTTT. Its translation: CASSQQGSRNTIYF.

The chain has TRBV2 and TRBJ1-4, with D possibly TRBD1 on 6 matching bases. Germline lookup yields CDR1 SNHLY and CDR2 FYNNEI. Deletions cut 4 bases from V and 5 bases from J, with 14 bases between. The CDR3 is made up of 15 amino acids. Here the CDR3 reads CASSGGDTGNEKLFF. CDR3 DNA sequence: TGTGCCAGCAGTGGGGGGGACACGGGAAATGAAAAACTGTTTTTT.

The genes are TRBV12-3 or TRBV12-4 and TRBJ1-6; no firm D call. The length of the CDR3 is 13 residues. V was shortened by 1 base and J by 5 bases, with 3 bases between the two germline ends. CDR3 sequence: CASSLGNNSPLHF. In DNA form, the CDR3 reads TGTGCCAGCAGTTTAGGAAATAATTCACCCCTCCACTTT.

The V gene is TRBV12-3 or TRBV12-4, the J gene TRBJ2-3, with TRBD1 matching 10 bases. The ends lost 6 bases at V and 5 bases at J; junction bases unmatched: 14. The CDR3 runs 17 residues. CDR3 sequence (DNA): TGTGCCAGCAGCCCAACCGCCGGGACAGGGGATGTAGATACGCAGTATTTT. It encodes CASSPTAGTGDVDTQYF.

The chain has TRBV18 and TRBJ2-5; D gene ambiguous. The CDR3 runs 14 residues. V was pared by 3 bases and J by 2 bases, with 10 bases between. Germline CDR1 and CDR2: KGHSH and LQKENI. CDR3 sequence: CASSPSYLQETQYF. The CDR3 nucleotides are TGTGCCAGCTCACCGTCTTACCTTCAAGAGACCCAGTACTTC.

In its sample, this clonotype was seen a few times. This rearrangement joins TRBV20-1 to TRBJ2-7; 7 bases align to TRBD1. The CDR3 covers 14 residues. The germline gives CDR1 DFQATT, CDR2 SNEGSKA (reference sequence). Trimming cost V 0 bases and J 3 bases; bases outside gene matches: 5. Here the CDR3 reads CSARDFRGNYEQYF. In DNA form, the CDR3 reads TGCAGTGCTAGAGATTTCAGGGGGAACTACGAGCAGTACTTC.

This clonotype showed up just a few times. This chain joins TRBV6-1 and TRBJ2-5; D possibly matches TRBD1 or TRBD2 (8 bases each). V was trimmed by 2 bases and J by 1 base, leaving 32 bases between them. This CDR3 has 22 residues. Germline V lookup: CDR1 MNHNS, CDR2 SASEGT. Written as DNA, the CDR3 is TGTGCCAGCAGTGAATTCTGGGTGCAGGGGGCGAGGGCTAGCGGGTTCCAAGAGACCCAGTACTTC. Amino acids: CASSEFWVQGARASGFQETQYF.

A word on this clonotype: One junction end does not reproduce the germline sequence, and a read error may be involved. This chain connects TRBV11-2 to TRBJ2-6, with D hard to call. Looked up from germline, CDR1 is SGHAT and CDR2 is FQNNGV. The length of the CDR3 is 15 residues. CDR3 bases: TGTGCCGGCAGCTTCACAGCCTCTGGGGCCAACGTCCTGACTTTC. This codes for CAGSFTASGANVLTF.

The chain joins TRBV18 to TRBJ1-5; no clear D. The CDR3 runs 14 residues. CDR1 is KGHSH and CDR2 is LQKENI in the germline V gene. Trimming left V 4 bases short and J 0 bases short, with 7 bases between. CDR3 loop: CASSRQYSNQPQHF. CDR3 DNA: TGTGCCAGCTCACGTCAGTATAGCAATCAGCCCCAGCATTTT.

This chain connects TRBV6-5 to TRBJ1-3; D unclear. This CDR3 is built from 14 residues. Trimming stripped 3 bases from V and 4 bases from J, with 10 bases between. Germline lookup yields CDR1 MNHEY and CDR2 SVGAGI. CDR3 sequence: CASSYGVSGNTIYF. CDR3 coding DNA: TGTGCCAGCAGTTATGGGGTCTCCGGAAACACCATATATTTT.

This rearrangement joins TRBV19 to TRBJ2-1; TRBD2 aligns across 12 bases. V shed 5 bases and J 8 bases; nucleotides not matched to a gene: 10. Germline V CDR1 and CDR2: LNHDA, SQIVND (reference sequence). The CDR3 contains 16 residues. The CDR3 protein is CASSSSGGVLGYEQFF. CDR3 DNA sequence: TGTGCCAGTAGTTCTAGCGGGGGGGTCCTTGGCTATGAGCAGTTCTTC.

This sequence joins TRBV2 and TRBJ2-5, with unresolved D. CDR3 size: 12 residues. Trimming shortened V by 2 bases and J by 4 bases, and 5 bases separated the two germline ends. CDR1 and CDR2 from the germline V gene are SNHLY and FYNNEI. The CDR3 bases are TGTGCCAGCAGTGAATCCCGAGAGACCCAGTACTTC. It codes for CASSESRETQYF.

The chain combines TRBV5-1 with TRBJ2-5; unclear D gene. Germline V gene lookup returns CDR1 SGHRS and CDR2 YFSETQ. The CDR3 covers 14 residues. With 4 bases removed from V and 1 base from J, the gap between germline ends came to 11 bases. The CDR3 DNA follows: TGCGCCAGCAGCCAAGCAGTTTCCCAAGAGACCCAGTACTTC. Its protein is CASSQAVSQETQYF. Full variable domain (rest looked up from reference TRBV5-1 and TRBJ2-5): KAGVTQTPRYLIKTRGQQVTLSCSPISGHRSVSWYQQTPGQGLQFLFEYFSETQRNKGNFPGRFSGRQFSNSRSEMNVSTLELGDSALYLCASSQAVSQETQYFGPGTRLLVL.

J is TRBJ2-5 and V is TRBV20-1; possibly TRBD2 for D (6 bases). V lost 0 bases, J lost 6 bases, and 17 bases lay in between. Germline V CDR1 and CDR2: DFQATT, SNEGSKA (reference sequence). This CDR3 contains 15 residues. The CDR3 here is CSARDQVGGEKTQYF. The DNA for the CDR3 is TGCAGTGCTAGAGATCAGGTGGGGGGAGAGAAGACCCAGTACTTC.

This clonotype has a handful of counts. J is TRBJ1-2 and V is TRBV19, with 9 bases aligning to TRBD1. The CDR3 has 15 residues. V lost 4 bases, J lost 4 bases, and 7 bases stayed unmatched. From germline, CDR1 is LNHDA and CDR2 SQIVND (reference sequence). The CDR3 DNA reads as TGTGCCAGTAGTAGGGGGACAGGGACCGGCTATGGCTACACCTTC. This translates into CASSRGTGTGYGYTF.

This sequence joins TRBV12-3 or TRBV12-4 and TRBJ1-1, with 9 positions matching TRBD1. With V trimmed by 5 bases and J by 11 bases, 6 bases remained unmatched. This CDR3 region has 12 residues. CDR3 sequence: CASSDRDRVAFF. The CDR3, as DNA: TGTGCCAGCAGTGACCGGGACAGGGTGGCTTTCTTT.

This chain links TRBV30 with TRBJ1-1; a possible D gene is TRBD1 (5 bases). Trimming pared 2 bases from V and 5 bases from J, leaving 18 bases between. The length of the CDR3 is 15 residues. Germline CDR1 reads GTSNPN; CDR2 reads SVGIG (reference sequence). In DNA, the CDR3 is TGTGCCTGGAGTCTCTCATTCGGGGGGAGGACTGAAGCTTTCTTT. Its translation: CAWSLSFGGRTEAFF. Using reference TRBV30 and TRBJ1-1 for the parts outside the CDR3, the full variable domain is SQTIHQWPATLVQPVGSPLSLECTVEGTSNPNLYWYRQAAGRGLQLLFYSVGIGQISSEVPQNLSASRPQDRQFILSSKKLLLSDSGFYLCAWSLSFGGRTEAFFGQGTRLTVV.

The V call is TRBV7-9, the J call TRBJ2-7; TRBD1 matches at 9 bases. V dropped 8 bases and J dropped 4; count of bases not matched to a gene: 6. The CDR3 is made up of 13 amino acids. Germline V gene data show CDR1 as SEHNR and CDR2 as FQNEAQ (reference sequence). This chain's CDR3 is CASGGQGGYEQYF. The CDR3 region has the DNA TGTGCCAGCGGGGGACAGGGAGGGTACGAGCAGTACTTC. The complete variable domain, with remaining parts taken from reference TRBV7-9 and TRBJ2-7, reads DTGVSQNPRHKITKRGQNVTFRCDPISEHNRLYWYRQTLGQGPEFLTYFQNEAQLEKSRLLSDRFSAERPKGSFSTLEIQRTEQGDSAMYLCASGGQGGYEQYFGPGTRLTVT.

The sample holds one count of this clonotype. CDR3 nucleotide sequence: TGCGCCAGCAGCAGTAATTTAGCGGATCAAGAGACCCAGTACTTC. Translated: CASSSNLADQETQYF. This chain links TRBV5-1 with TRBJ2-5; TRBD2 is a possible D gene (6 bases). The V end was cut by 4 bases, the J end by 2 bases, with 15 bases between. CDR3 length: 15 residues. Germline CDR1 SGHRS, CDR2 YFSETQ. The full variable domain, in which reference TRBV5-1 and TRBJ2-5 provide the parts outside the CDR3, is KAGVTQTPRYLIKTRGQQVTLSCSPISGHRSVSWYQQTPGQGLQFLFEYFSETQRNKGNFPGRFSGRQFSNSRSEMNVSTLELGDSALYLCASSSNLADQETQYFGPGTRLLVL.

The genes are TRBV12-3 or TRBV12-4 and TRBJ2-5, with a weak D call TRBD2 (6 bases). Trimming left V 3 bases short and J 5 bases short, with 10 bases between. The CDR3 runs 13 residues. The CDR3 sequence is CASSLSRGETQYF. CDR3 in DNA: TGTGCCAGCAGTTTGTCCCGGGGGGAGACCCAGTACTTC.

CDR3 protein: CASSKTSGQETQYF. The DNA of the CDR3 is TGTGCCAGCAGTAAGACTAGCGGCCAAGAGACCCAGTACTTC. V gene TRBV6-1 combines with J gene TRBJ2-5, with 9 positions matching TRBD2. This CDR3 has 14 residues. Germline CDR1 MNHNS, CDR2 SASEGT. Unmatched junction bases numbered 2, after V lost 5 bases and J lost 1 base.

This chain connects TRBV12-3 or TRBV12-4 to TRBJ2-5, with 8 bases aligning to TRBD2. The CDR3 spans 14 residues. The V gene end was trimmed by 5 bases and the J gene end by 4 bases; junction bases not matched to a gene: 6. The chain's CDR3 is CASSPLRGGETQYF. Written as DNA, the CDR3 is TGTGCCAGCAGTCCCCTTCGGGGGGGAGAGACCCAGTACTTC.

This clonotype was counted a few times. The chain carries TRBV27 and TRBJ2-2, with 12 bases matching TRBD2. V dropped 6 bases and J dropped 7; count of bases not matched to a gene: 15. The CDR3 has 18 residues. Per germline, CDR1 MNHEY and CDR2 SMNVEV (reference sequence). The CDR3, as DNA: TGTGCCAGCAGCAGGGTTATCCTAGCGGGGGGGCCCGGCGGGGAGCTGTTTTTT. Residues: CASSRVILAGGPGGELFF.

This chain links TRBV2 with TRBJ2-3; D ambiguous. This CDR3 contains 14 residues. V was pared by 1 base and J by 3 bases, with 8 bases between. Per germline, CDR1 SNHLY and CDR2 FYNNEI. CDR3 bases: TGTGCCAGCAGTGAAGGGTTTACGACAGATACGCAGTATTTT. Protein sequence: CASSEGFTTDTQYF.

V gene TRBV12-3 or TRBV12-4 combines with J gene TRBJ2-1; D may be TRBD1 or TRBD2 (5 bases each). The CDR3 has 15 amino acids. The V end lost 6 bases, the J end lost 0 bases, and 12 bases lay between the germline ends. CDR3 nucleotides: TGTGCCAGCAGCGGGACGCCGAGCTCCTACAATGAGCAGTTCTTC. It is translated as CASSGTPSSYNEQFF.

J is TRBJ1-6 and V is TRBV7-9, with D perhaps TRBD1 (5 bases). Germline V gives CDR1 SEHNR, CDR2 FQNEAQ (reference sequence). The length of the CDR3 is 15 residues. V was clipped by 2 bases and J by 5 bases, with 10 bases between them. The CDR3 loop is CASSLQRQNNSPLHF. CDR3 in DNA: TGTGCCAGCAGCTTACAGAGACAGAATAATTCACCCCTCCACTTT. Complete variable domain (other parts from reference TRBV7-9 and TRBJ1-6): DTGVSQNPRHKITKRGQNVTFRCDPISEHNRLYWYRQTLGQGPEFLTYFQNEAQLEKSRLLSDRFSAERPKGSFSTLEIQRTEQGDSAMYLCASSLQRQNNSPLHFGNGTRLTVT.

Only one count was recorded for this clonotype. The CDR3 here is CASSPHREDYTEAFF. Written as DNA, the CDR3 is TGTGCCAGCAGTCCACACAGGGAGGATTACACTGAAGCTTTCTTT. This chain links TRBV6-1 with TRBJ1-1; D perhaps matches TRBD1 (6 bases). The CDR3 contains 15 residues. The V gene lost 5 bases and the J gene lost 3 bases, with 16 bases spanning the gap. Per the germline V gene, CDR1 is MNHNS and CDR2 is SASEGT.

The chain uses TRBV30 and TRBJ1-5; 8 bases agree with TRBD1. Germline assignment: CDR1 GTSNPN and CDR2 SVGIG (reference sequence). CDR3 length equals 12 residues. The junction had 2 bases not matched to a gene; V was cut back by 3 bases and J by 7 bases. As DNA, the CDR3 is TGTGCCTGGAGACAGGGGGAACAGCCCCAGCATTTT. Residues: CAWRQGEQPQHF.